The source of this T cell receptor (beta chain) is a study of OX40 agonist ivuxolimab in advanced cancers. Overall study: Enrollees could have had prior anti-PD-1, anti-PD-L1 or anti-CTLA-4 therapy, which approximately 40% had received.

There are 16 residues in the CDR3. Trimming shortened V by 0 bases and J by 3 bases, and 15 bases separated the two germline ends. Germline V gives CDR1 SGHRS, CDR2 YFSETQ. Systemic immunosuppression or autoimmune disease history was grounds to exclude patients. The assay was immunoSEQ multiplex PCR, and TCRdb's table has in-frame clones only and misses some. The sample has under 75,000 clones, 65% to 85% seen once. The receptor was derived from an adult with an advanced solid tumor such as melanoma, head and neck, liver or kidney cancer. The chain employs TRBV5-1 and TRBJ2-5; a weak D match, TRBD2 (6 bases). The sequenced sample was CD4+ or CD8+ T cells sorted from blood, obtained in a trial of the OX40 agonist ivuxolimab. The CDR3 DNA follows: TGCGCCAGCAGCTTGGAGGTTGCGGGGCTAAAAGAGACCCAGTACTTC. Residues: CASSLEVAGLKETQYF.